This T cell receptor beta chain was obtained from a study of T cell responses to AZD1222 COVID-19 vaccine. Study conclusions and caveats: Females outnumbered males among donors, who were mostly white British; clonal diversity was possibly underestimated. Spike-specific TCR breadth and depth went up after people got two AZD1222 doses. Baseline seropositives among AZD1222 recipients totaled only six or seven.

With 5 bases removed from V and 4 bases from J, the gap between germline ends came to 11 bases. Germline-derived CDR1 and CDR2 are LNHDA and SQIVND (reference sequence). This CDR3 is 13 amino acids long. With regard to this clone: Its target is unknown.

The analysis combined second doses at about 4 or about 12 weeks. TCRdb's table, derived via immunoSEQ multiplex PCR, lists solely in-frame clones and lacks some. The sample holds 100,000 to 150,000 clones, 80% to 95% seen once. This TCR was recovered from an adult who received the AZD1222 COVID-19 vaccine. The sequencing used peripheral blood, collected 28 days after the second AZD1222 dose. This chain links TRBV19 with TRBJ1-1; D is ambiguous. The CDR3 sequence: CASSSQGITEAFF. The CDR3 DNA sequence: TGTGCCAGTAGTTCCCAAGGAATCACTGAAGCTTTCTTT.